This T cell receptor beta chain emerged from a study of cytomegalovirus exposure and HLA in healthy donors. PCR amplification relied on 60 Vbeta primers (plus 13 Jbeta primers). Measured with immunoSEQ multiplex PCR; TCRdb has only the in-frame clones, and not every one. The sample carries approximately 150,000 clones, 68% recorded once. V shed 4 bases and J 7 bases; nucleotides not matched to a gene: 13. Germline V CDR1 and CDR2: SGDLS, YYNGEE. The CDR3 is made up of 15 amino acids. Sequencing was performed on PBMCs. The TCR comes from a woman in her thirties or forties in good health and CMV-seropositive. The rearrangement uses TRBV9 and TRBJ1-2, with 7 nucleotides matching TRBD1. CDR3 sequence: CASSPYDRDLAGYTF. Written as DNA, the CDR3 is TGTGCCAGCAGCCCTTATGACAGGGACCTGGCTGGCTACACCTTC. Drawing the rest from reference TRBV9 and TRBJ1-2, the complete variable domain is DSGVTQTPKHLITATGQRVTLRCSPRSGDLSVYWYQQSLDQGLQFLIQYYNGEERAKGNILERFSAQQFPDLHSELNLSSLELGDSALYFCASSPYDRDLAGYTFGSGTRLTVV.